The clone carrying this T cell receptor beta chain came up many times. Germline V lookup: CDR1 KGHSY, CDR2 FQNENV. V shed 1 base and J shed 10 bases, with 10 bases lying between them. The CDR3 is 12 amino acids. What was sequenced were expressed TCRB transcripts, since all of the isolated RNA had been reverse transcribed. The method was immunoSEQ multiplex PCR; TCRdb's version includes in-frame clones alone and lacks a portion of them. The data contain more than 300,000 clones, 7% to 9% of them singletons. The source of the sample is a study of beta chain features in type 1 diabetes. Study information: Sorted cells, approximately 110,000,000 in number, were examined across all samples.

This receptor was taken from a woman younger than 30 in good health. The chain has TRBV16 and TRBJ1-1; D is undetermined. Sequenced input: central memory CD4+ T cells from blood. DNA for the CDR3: TGTGCCAGCAGCCAATTGGAGGTAGGAGCTTTCTTT. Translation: CASSQLEVGAFF.